A single sample is the source of the 15 T cell receptor beta chains below, sequenced in a study of regulatory T cells in long-lasting Graves disease. Regarding time point: newly diagnosed GD, antithyroid drugs for less than 3 months. PBMC-extracted RNA yielded the TCR library. Investigators prepared the TCR beta libraries by applying iRepertoire HTBI primers and Arm-PCR of CDR3 regions. TCRdb processed the multiplex PCR reads anew with MiXCR; each CDR3 protein has one entry. This table holds around 450,000 distinct CDR3 sequences, about 15% found once. The same sample was also used in a study of T cells in Graves' hyperthyroidism and ophthalmopathy.

The sequencing here drew on peripheral blood mononuclear cells (PBMCs), taken at new diagnosis, from a patient treated with antithyroid drugs. The origin of the receptors is a woman in her 30s with Graves disease.

This clonotype was counted at least ten times. The chain employs TRBV30 and TRBJ2-1; D is unclear. This CDR3 comprises 11 residues. Germline values: CDR1 GTSNPN, CDR2 SVGIG (reference sequence). The germline V and J ends were trimmed by 4 bases and 4 bases, with 5 bases remaining between them. The DNA for the CDR3 is TGTGCCTGGAAAATATACAATGAGCAGTTCTTC. Its protein is CAWKIYNEQFF. Together with reference TRBV30 and TRBJ2-1, the CDR3 gives the full variable domain: SQTIHQWPATLVQPVGSPLSLECTVEGTSNPNLYWYRQAAGRGLQLLFYSVGIGQISSEVPQNLSASRPQDRQFILSSKKLLLSDSGFYLCAWKIYNEQFFGPGTRLTVL.

This clonotype occurred many times. The rearrangement joins TRBV10-2 to TRBJ2-7; D is ambiguous. The CDR3 totals 13 residues. Germline CDR1 WSHSY, CDR2 SAAADI. V was pared by 2 bases and J by 1 base, with 6 bases between. The CDR3 coding sequence is TGCGCCAGCAGTGAGGGCAGGTCCTACGAGCAGTACTTC. It specifies CASSEGRSYEQYF.

This clonotype was observed many times. The chain carries TRBV11-2 and TRBJ2-7; TRBD1 might be the D (6 bases). The CDR3 runs 11 residues. V was trimmed by 4 bases and J by 9 bases, leaving 10 bases between them. The V gene's germline CDR1 is SGHAT and CDR2 FQNNGV. The DNA of the CDR3 is TGTGCCAGCAGCTACAGGGCGGGGCAGTACTTC. This encodes CASSYRAGQYF.

The genes are TRBV6-2 or TRBV6-3 and TRBJ1-1; no clear D gene. Germline V lookup: CDR1 MNHEY, CDR2 SVGEGT. Trimming stripped 2 bases from V and 1 base from J, with 8 bases between. The CDR3 loop spans 14 amino acids. The CDR3 DNA sequence: TGTGCCAGCAGTTACGGCAGCTCGAACACTGAAGCTTTCTTT. Translation gives CASSYGSSNTEAFF.

This clonotype was observed a few times. The genes are TRBV14 and TRBJ2-1, with 10 bases identical to TRBD2. The CDR3 consists of 15 residues. The V and J ends lost 10 bases and 8 bases, in that order; junction bases with no gene match: 14. Germline V gene sequence: CDR1 SGHDN, CDR2 FVKESK. CDR3: CATTRAGGPGHEQFF. The CDR3 bases are TGTGCCACCACGCGAGCGGGAGGGCCCGGTCATGAGCAGTTCTTC.

This clonotype was found a few times. The chain carries TRBV6-1 and TRBJ2-2; D gene uncertain. Trimming removed 6 bases from V and 2 bases from J, with 16 bases in between. Germline V gene sequence: CDR1 MNHNS, CDR2 SASEGT. The length of the CDR3 is 16 residues. The CDR3 spells CASSSIRAVNTGELFF. The DNA for the CDR3 is TGTGCCAGCAGCTCTATTAGGGCCGTCAACACCGGGGAGCTGTTTTTT.

In regard to this clonotype: Given a much more abundant clone one base away, this may be a read error. V is TRBV10-3 and J is TRBJ1-2; D not certain. Trimming took 0 bases from V and 4 from J, leaving 15 bases between them. The CDR3 length is 16 residues. Per germline, CDR1 ENHRY and CDR2 SYGVKD. The CDR3 reads CAISESEQLKPYGYTF. The CDR3 DNA follows: TGTGCCATCAGTGAGTCTGAACAGCTCAAACCCTATGGCTACACCTTC.

This clonotype was observed many times. The chain couples TRBV10-1 to TRBJ2-1; 10 bases map to TRBD1. This CDR3 contains 15 residues. Germline CDR1 is WNHNN and CDR2 is SYGVQD (reference sequence). V shed 5 bases, J shed 5 bases, and the junction held 6 bases outside the gene matches. CDR3 bases: TGCGCCAGCAGTTCCGGGACAGGGGTGAACAATGAGCAGTTCTTC. It specifies CASSSGTGVNNEQFF.

The chain recombines TRBV19 with TRBJ2-2; the match to TRBD1 covers 8 bases. The V and J ends lost 10 bases and 5 bases, in that order; junction bases with no gene match: 12. The CDR3 is 15 residues long. Germline V gives CDR1 LNHDA, CDR2 SQIVND (reference sequence). The CDR3 loop reads CATKGGGQGTGELFF. CDR3 bases: TGTGCCACAAAAGGGGGAGGACAGGGTACCGGGGAGCTGTTTTTT.

V usage is TRBV5-6 and J usage is TRBJ2-7, with D maybe TRBD1 (5 bases). CDR3 size: 13 residues. The germline gives CDR1 SGHDT, CDR2 YYEEEE. V was pared by 4 bases and J by 6 bases, with 14 bases between. DNA for the CDR3: TGTGCCAGCAGCCGCGCCCAGGGTGGCGAGCAGTACTTC. Amino acid sequence: CASSRAQGGEQYF.

This clonotype was seen repeatedly, ten times or more. The V gene is TRBV3-1, the J gene TRBJ2-4; TRBD2 matches at 11 bases. The CDR3 loop spans 18 amino acids. Germline V gene sequence: CDR1 LGHDT, CDR2 YNNKEL (reference sequence). The V gene end was trimmed by 1 base and the J gene end by 3 bases; junction bases not matched to a gene: 8. The CDR3 protein is CASSQALLAGVDKNIQYF. CDR3 nucleotides: TGTGCCAGCAGCCAAGCCTTACTAGCGGGAGTGGACAAAAACATTCAGTACTTC.

This clonotype was observed at least ten times. The V call is TRBV6-1, the J call TRBJ1-1, with D perhaps TRBD1 (5 bases). The V and J ends lost 6 bases and 7 bases respectively, with 15 bases between them. This CDR3 contains 13 residues. Germline loops: CDR1 MNHNS, CDR2 SASEGT. CDR3 DNA: TGTGCCAGCAGCCTACCGGGGGACGGTGAAGCTTTCTTT. It specifies CASSLPGDGEAFF.

The V call is TRBV25-1, the J call TRBJ2-6, with 8 bases lining up with TRBD2. Germline CDR1 MGHDK, CDR2 SYGVNS. The junction had 5 bases not matched to a gene; V was cut back by 6 bases and J by 4 bases. There are 15 residues in the CDR3. DNA of the CDR3: TGTGCCAGCAGCGGGGGGGGGACCGGGGCCAACGTCCTGACTTTC. Protein sequence: CASSGGGTGANVLTF.

This clonotype was found many times. CDR3 DNA: TGCAGTGCTCTCCGGACCTGGCATGAGCAGTTCTTC. It specifies CSALRTWHEQFF. The chain carries TRBV20-1 and TRBJ2-1; D gene ambiguous. The CDR3 totals 12 residues. CDR1 and CDR2 (germline): DFQATT, SNEGSKA (reference sequence). Between the trimmed V and J ends, which lost 5 bases and 8 bases, there was a span of 13 bases.

This clonotype was counted ten times or more. The rearrangement joins TRBV15 to TRBJ2-7, with D possibly matching TRBD2 (6 bases). CDR3 length: 16 residues. Germline lookup yields CDR1 LNHNV and CDR2 YYDKDF (reference sequence). V was pared by 0 bases and J by 3 bases, with 15 bases between. The CDR3 loop reads CATSRDRASAHYEQYF. In DNA, the CDR3 is TGTGCCACCAGCAGAGATCGGGCTAGCGCTCACTACGAGCAGTACTTC.